This T cell receptor beta chain was found in a study of cytomegalovirus exposure and HLA in healthy donors. Study-wide points: The study recorded over 150 TCR beta chains that were cytomegalovirus-associated.

Germline-derived CDR1 and CDR2 are MNHNS and SASEGT. The CDR3 extends over 14 amino acids. Trimming stripped 7 bases from V and 0 bases from J, with 7 bases between. Generated by immunoSEQ multiplex PCR, the TCRdb table keeps only in-frame clones and is missing some. This table holds about 98,000 clones, around 88% found once. In the case of this clone: Its antigen remains unknown.

V usage is TRBV6-1 and J usage is TRBJ2-6, with unresolved D. The TCR was taken from a woman aged 25 to 39 in good health and CMV-seronegative. Sequenced sample: PBMCs. DNA of the CDR3: TGTGCCAGCACGTCAGACTCTGGGGCCAACGTCCTGACTTTC. This translates into CASTSDSGANVLTF.